This record looks at one T cell receptor (beta chain) sequence and its context. Its specific antigen is unknown. No per-base quality is available; no much larger clone lies one base away. The data are from a study of regulatory T cells in long-lasting Graves disease (dated by TCRdb to about 2021). Background on the whole study: Newly diagnosed Graves' disease patients had taken antithyroid drugs for less than 3 months. Patients with persistent Graves' disease were compared with patients with newly diagnosed Graves' disease using TCR sequencing and RNA sequencing of peripheral blood. The study was conducted in China and was registered as a clinical trial. A total of 35 or so samples were covered by TCR sequencing, comprising some 13 persistent and about 20 newly diagnosed Graves' disease patients. General study outcomes and caveats: TRBV28, TRBJ1-2 and TRBJ2-5 were preferentially used in persistent disease, while TRBV20-1 and TRBJ2-1 were favored in newly diagnosed disease. Compared with newly diagnosed patients, persistent Graves' disease patients had lower TCR Shannon entropy and fewer highly expanded clones, which suggests clonal expansion. The study examined only peripheral blood because the primary lesion, thyroid tissue, could not be accessed. Patients with persistent disease shared more public clonotypes (fewer than 3,000) than newly diagnosed patients did (about 1,000). Only the TCR beta chain was sequenced and analyzed. The authors acknowledged the small sample size as a limitation that may reduce accuracy.

The receptor library was made with multiplex PCR. The reads were generated on an Illumina HiSeq 4000. TCR beta libraries were built with iRepertoire HTBI primers and Arm-PCR amplification of CDR3 regions. Before sequencing, the PCR products went through gel purification. The published analysis was carried out like this. A total of under 80 TRBV and under 15 TRBJ segments were identified across samples and were used for gene usage analysis of CDR3 amino acid clonotypes. COPE and FqMerger were used to merge filtered high-quality paired reads into contigs. Contigs were aligned with BLAST to IMGT TRBV, TRBD and TRBJ reference genes, and CDR3 was defined per IMGT. Clonotypes above 0.1% frequency were classified as highly expanded clones. Shannon entropy served as the measure of repertoire diversity, while the Gini coefficient captured V-J evenness. A clonotype found in more than one individual was treated as public. TCRdb redid the processing of the public reads, applying fastp at Q25 and MiXCR, and retained in-frame beta chains. Rows are combined by CDR3 protein, so each entry shows the most common genes and DNA. These V and J calls derive from TCRdb rather than the authors' analysis. The sample table contains roughly 410,000 distinct CDR3 sequences; only one count was recorded for about 15% of them. The ten largest clones capture approximately 8% of the sample.

The time point label of this sample denotes: newly diagnosed GD, antithyroid drugs for less than 3 months. For both TCR sequencing and RNA sequencing, RNA was extracted from PBMCs in TRIzol. The diagnosis of Graves' disease was made according to American Thyroid Association guidelines. Recruitment of patients was carried out at an endocrinology department in Xi'an, China. Each patient gave 9 to 10 milliliters of peripheral blood, collected in an EDTA anticoagulant tube. Ficoll Paque Plus density gradient separation was used to isolate PBMCs, and no further T cell sorting was done. An Agilent 2100 Bioanalyzer and agarose gel were used to check RNA quality, and a NanoDrop 2000 was used to measure RNA concentration. Counted from cysteine to phenylalanine, this CDR3 has 14 amino acids. CDR3 DNA is the only sequence kept; it has 42 bases, read in frame from the first base. Trimming takes 0 bases from V and 3 bases from J, and the germline ends sit 8 bases apart. CDR1 and CDR2 (SGDLS, YYNGEE) derive from the germline V gene.

The same data also went into a second study, on T cells in Graves' hyperthyroidism and ophthalmopathy. The second paper states: Graves' hyperthyroidism was defined as stable when no progression to ophthalmopathy occurred over 18 months of follow-up. Hyperthyroidism patients were aged 18 to 65 years and newly diagnosed, with disease duration of less than 2 months. The study excluded patients with uncontrolled infections, other autoimmune diseases, pregnancy or lactation. Diagnoses relied on clinical symptoms, serum thyroxine and TRAb, thyroid ultrasound and orbital computed tomography. For the first round of RT-PCR on the TCR CDR3, the HTBI primer set was used together with the Qiagen OneStep RT-PCR kit. Most expanded thyroid clonotypes (frequency above 0.001) were also found in blood, which suggests that blood repertoires may mirror thyroid immune responses. Ophthalmopathy was separated from stable hyperthyroidism by a 13 V-J signature model, with 85% to 90% sensitivity and 81% to 82% specificity obtained in cross-validation and 80%/75% obtained in testing. In validation, the model predicted progression to ophthalmopathy with around 71% sensitivity and 72% to 75% specificity, a median of about 6 months before onset. TCR V-J signatures able to tell the groups apart were searched for in a discovery cohort of 100 patients, of whom 40 to 45 had Graves' ophthalmopathy and 55 to 65 had stable Graves' hyperthyroidism. An independent validation cohort of about 20 hyperthyroidism patients and about 16 patients who later progressed to ophthalmopathy tested prospective prediction of ophthalmopathy. The roughly 94 discovery patients were randomly divided into training and test sets at a 7:3 ratio. Thyroid tissue and blood T-cell repertoires from roughly 6 Graves' hyperthyroidism patients were also compared in the study. After blood sampling, hyperthyroidism patients were treated with methimazole at a starting dose of 30 mg daily, and ophthalmopathy patients were treated with high-dose intravenous methylprednisolone. The libraries were constructed in a second round of multiplex PCR and then size-selected and purified. Libraries were sequenced paired-end with 100 bp reads on an Illumina HiSeq2000. SOAPnuke was used to process the raw data, with reads discarded if the reads contained adapters or uncalled bases, had a mean Phred below 15, or lacked an exact constant-primer or identifier match. COPE v1.2.5 was used to merge the high-quality paired reads, and each unique nucleotide sequence was defined as a clonotype. Clonotypes were aligned to IMGT TRBV, TRBD and TRBJ reference segments using MiTCR v1.1. The analysis included only V-J combinations with a frequency above 0.0001, which together covered around 99% of the repertoires. The TCS score was defined as F50 (clonal expansion) divided by E x V (chaos), with BLOSUM62-based TCRdist calculated between CDR3 peptides within each V-J. Welch's t-statistics and random forest reduced fewer than 550 V-J features to some 14, which were used in a naive Bayes classifier (R e1071). Sample size was not statistically predetermined, and investigators were not blinded to group allocation. The paper describes TCR Vbeta CDR3 sequencing of 135 peripheral blood samples, made up of 43 ophthalmopathy patients, some 76 hyperthyroidism patients and 17 progressor patients.

The receptor chain draws on TRBV9 and TRBJ2-3; no confident D gene assignment can be made. The material was peripheral blood mononuclear cells (PBMCs), obtained at new diagnosis, from a patient treated with antithyroid drugs. The TCR comes from a woman aged 40 to 50 with Graves disease. Donor details come from another sample of the same person, matched by shared clones. The CDR3: CASSVVGATDTQYF. The sequenced DNA: TGTGCCAGCAGCGTAGTAGGTGCGACAGATACGCAGTATTTT.